This TCR beta chain appears in the sequencing data of a study of T cell responses to AZD1222 COVID-19 vaccine. Study-wide results and caveats: Following two doses of AZD1222, Spike-specific TCR breadth and depth rose. Without day 14 samples, only post-peak T cell repertoires were studied. Donors were mostly white British, more females; clonal diversity possibly underestimated.

The assay was immunoSEQ multiplex PCR, and TCRdb's table has in-frame clones only and misses some. The sample contains some 180,000 clones, approximately 92% of which appear only once. V was pared by 3 bases and J by 1 base, with 6 bases of the junction left unmatched. The CDR3 contains 16 residues. Per germline, CDR1 SGHTA and CDR2 FQGNSA. Comment on this clone: Its antigen is unknown.

The sequencing used peripheral blood, collected 28 days after the second dose of the MenACWY control vaccine. The clonotype was recovered from an adult who received the MenACWY meningococcal vaccine as a control. The rearrangement uses TRBV7-2 and TRBJ2-1, with 7 bases matching TRBD1. CDR3 protein: CASSFKQGLSYNEQFF. The CDR3 nucleotides are TGTGCCAGCAGCTTCAAACAGGGGCTTTCCTACAATGAGCAGTTCTTC. The full variable domain, with the rest looked up from reference TRBV7-2 and TRBJ2-1, is GAGVSQSPSNKVTEKGKDVELRCDPISGHTALYWYRQSLGQGLEFLIYFQGNSAPDKSGLPSDRFSAERTGGSVSTLTIQRTQQEDSAVYLCASSFKQGLSYNEQFFGPGTRLTVL.